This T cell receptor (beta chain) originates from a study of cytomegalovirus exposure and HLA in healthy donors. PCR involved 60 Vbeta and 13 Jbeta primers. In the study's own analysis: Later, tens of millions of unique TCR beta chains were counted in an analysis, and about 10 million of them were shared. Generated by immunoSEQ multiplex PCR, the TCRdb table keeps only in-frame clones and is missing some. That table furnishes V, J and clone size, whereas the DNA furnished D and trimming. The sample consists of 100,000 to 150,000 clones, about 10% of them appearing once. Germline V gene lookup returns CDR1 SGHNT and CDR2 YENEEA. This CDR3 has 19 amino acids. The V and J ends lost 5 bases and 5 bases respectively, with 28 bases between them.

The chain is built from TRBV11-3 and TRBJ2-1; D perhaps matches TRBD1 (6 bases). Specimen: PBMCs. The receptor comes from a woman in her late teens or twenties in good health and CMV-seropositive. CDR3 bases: TGTGCCAGCAGCCCACGATCTTGGGGCTTGGACAGCTACAACAATGAGCAGTTCTTC. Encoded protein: CASSPRSWGLDSYNNEQFF.